Shown below are 22 T cell receptor beta chains from a single sample sequenced in a study of prognosis after radiotherapy for stage I lung cancer. TCR beta CDR3 was amplified from genomic DNA by two-round multiplex PCR. Gene-specific primers for each TRBV and TRBJ gene drove first-round PCR. TCRdb reprocessed the multiplex PCR reads via MiXCR and lists one record per CDR3 protein. The table lists fewer than 15,000 distinct CDR3 sequences, about 50% of them singletons. The specimen comprised PBMCs, sampled before or after stereotactic body radiation therapy (not recorded which). Receptors were obtained from a donor over 45 with non-small cell lung cancer.

This chain connects TRBV6-1 to TRBJ2-7; D perhaps matches TRBD2 (6 bases). Trimming cost V 6 bases and J 9 bases, with 18 bases left between them. The germline V gene encodes CDR1 MNHNS and CDR2 SASEGT. The CDR3 loop spans 13 amino acids. CDR3 amino acids: CASRPPSECSQYF. The DNA for the CDR3 is TGTGCCAGCAGACCCCCTAGCGAGTGTTCGCAGTACTTC.

The chain carries TRBV6-1 and TRBJ2-7, with 7 bases that match TRBD1. Germline CDR1 reads MNHNS; CDR2 reads SASEGT. The CDR3 is made up of 16 amino acids. The V and J ends lost 1 base and 0 bases, in that order; junction bases with no gene match: 6. CDR3 sequence (DNA): TGTGCCAGCAGTGAAGATACTGGACAGGCCTCCTACGAGCAGTACTTC. Protein: CASSEDTGQASYEQYF.

This sequence joins TRBV20-1 and TRBJ2-7, with D possibly being TRBD2 (6 bases). V shed 3 bases and J shed 2 bases, with 17 bases lying between them. CDR1 and CDR2 (germline): DFQATT, SNEGSKA (reference sequence). The length of the CDR3 is 15 residues. This chain's CDR3 is CSASGSLGNTYEQYF. The CDR3 coding sequence is TGCAGTGCTAGCGGGAGTCTAGGAAACACCTACGAGCAGTACTTC.

This clonotype is categorized as medium-sized. V is TRBV7-8 and J is TRBJ2-7; perhaps TRBD2 as D (5 bases). CDR3 length: 14 amino acids. With 5 bases removed from V and 0 bases from J, the gap between germline ends came to 11 bases. The V gene's germline CDR1 is SGHVS and CDR2 FQNEAQ. The chain's CDR3 is CASSRSGNSYEQYF. The CDR3 bases are TGTGCCAGCAGCAGGAGCGGAAACTCCTACGAGCAGTACTTC. The full variable domain, rest sourced from reference TRBV7-8 and TRBJ2-7, is GAGVSQSPRYKVAKRGQDVALRCDPISGHVSLFWYQQALGQGPEFLTYFQNEAQLDKSGLPSDRFFAERPEGSVSTLKIQRTQQEDSAVYLCASSRSGNSYEQYFGPGTRLTVT.

Worth noting for this clonotype: It is likely a read error: a sequence one base away is far more abundant. The rearrangement joins TRBV2 to TRBJ2-7, with TRBD2 matching 10 bases. Germline V CDR1 and CDR2: SNHLY, FYNNEI. This CDR3 spans 19 amino acids. V was pared by 8 bases and J by 5 bases, with 24 bases of the junction left unmatched. The CDR3 sequence is CASGRDLHKSSGSRNEQYF. DNA of the CDR3: TGTGCCAGCGGCCGGGACCTACACAAATCTAGCGGGAGTAGGAACGAGCAGTACTTC.

In its sample, this clonotype ranks as medium-sized. V and J are TRBV6-1 and TRBJ1-3; D remains ambiguous. The germline V and J ends were trimmed by 4 bases and 0 bases, with 4 bases remaining between them. In germline, CDR1 is MNHNS, CDR2 SASEGT. This CDR3 region has 13 residues. The CDR3 coding sequence is TGTGCCAGCAGTGGTGGCTCTGGAAACACCATATATTTT. Translating gives CASSGGSGNTIYF.

This clonotype turned up a few times. A read error is likely here: a far larger clone is one base away. CDR3 sequence: CASSLTSNREQYF. The CDR3 bases are TGTGCCAGCAGCTTAACGTCAAACCGTGAGCAGTACTTC. The rearrangement joins TRBV7-3 to TRBJ2-7; D is undetermined. Per the germline V gene, CDR1 is SGHTA and CDR2 is FQGTGA. Trimming removed 0 bases from V and 7 bases from J, with 10 bases in between. This CDR3 region has 13 residues.

The gene calls are TRBV30 and TRBJ2-1, with D perhaps assigned TRBD1 or TRBD2 (5 bases each). Germline V gene data show CDR1 as GTSNPN and CDR2 as SVGIG (reference sequence). This CDR3 region has 14 residues. Trimming shortened V by 0 bases and J by 7 bases, and 13 bases separated the two germline ends. CDR3 bases: TGTGCCTGGAGTGTACTTCGGGACGTTAATGAGCAGTTCTTC. Translated: CAWSVLRDVNEQFF.

By its share, this clonotype is medium-sized. The rearrangement links TRBV19 to TRBJ2-7, with a tentative D call TRBD1 (6 bases). Trimming took off 8 bases at V and 1 base at J, with 6 bases between the two ends. CDR3 length: 11 residues. CDR1 is LNHDA and CDR2 is SQIVND in the germline V gene (reference sequence). CDR3 sequence (DNA): TGTGCCAGTGGGACATCCTACGAGCAGTACTTC. It translates to CASGTSYEQYF. Full variable domain (rest looked up from reference TRBV19 and TRBJ2-7): DGGITQSPKYLFRKEGQNVTLSCEQNLNHDAMYWYRQDPGQGLRLIYYSQIVNDFQKGDIAEGYSVSREKKESFPLTVTSAQKNPTAFYLCASGTSYEQYFGPGTRLTVT.

This clonotype was seen ten or more times. This chain joins TRBV5-1 and TRBJ2-7; perhaps D is TRBD1 or TRBD2 (5 bases each). V gave up 4 bases and J gave up 7 bases, with 15 bases separating them. This CDR3 has 13 amino acids. Germline V gene sequence: CDR1 SGHRS, CDR2 YFSETQ. This chain's CDR3 is CASSHSTGTEQYF. In DNA, the CDR3 is TGCGCCAGCAGCCACTCTACTGGGACGGAGCAGTACTTC.

This chain joins TRBV27 and TRBJ1-2, with TRBD1 identical over 9 bases. CDR1 and CDR2 from the germline V gene are MNHEY and SMNVEV (reference sequence). The CDR3 length is 11 residues. The CDR3 DNA reads TGTGAACTTGGACAGGGGTATGGCTACACCTTC. Translated, it gives CELGQGYGYTF.

This clonotype was seen repeatedly, ten times or more. V usage is TRBV5-5 and J usage is TRBJ2-4; TRBD2 agrees at 7 bases. The CDR3 covers 15 residues. Germline assignment: CDR1 SGHKS and CDR2 YYEKEE (reference sequence). Trimming at V came to 4 bases and at J to 5 bases, leaving 9 bases not matched to a gene. The DNA for the CDR3 is TGTGCCAGCAGCCCGATCGCAGGGAGGGAAAACATTCAGTACTTC. As protein: CASSPIAGRENIQYF.

The table lists this clonotype with many counts. The chain couples TRBV29-1 to TRBJ1-4, with D possibly TRBD1 on 6 matching bases. The V gene's germline CDR1 is SQVTM and CDR2 ANQGSEA. The CDR3 has 16 residues. V lost 4 bases and J lost 4, with 19 bases in between. The CDR3 DNA is TGCAGCGTTGGGACAGCCGATTCGGTCCTTAATGAAAAACTGTTTTTT. Amino acid sequence: CSVGTADSVLNEKLFF. Drawing the rest from reference TRBV29-1 and TRBJ1-4, the complete variable domain is SAVISQKPSRDICQRGTSLTIQCQVDSQVTMMFWYRQQPGQSLTLIATANQGSEATYESGFVIDKFPISRPNLTFSTLTVSNMSPEDSSIYLCSVGTADSVLNEKLFFGSGTQLSVL.

By share of the sample, this clonotype is medium-sized. This chain joins TRBV6-2 or TRBV6-3 and TRBJ2-1; 9 positions match TRBD2. V lost 5 bases, J lost 6 bases, and 8 bases stayed unmatched. CDR1 and CDR2 from the germline V gene are MNHEY and SVGEGT. The CDR3 length is 15 residues. The CDR3 sequence is CASSARAGGSNEQFF. The CDR3 coding sequence is TGTGCCAGCAGTGCACGAGCGGGAGGCAGCAATGAGCAGTTCTTC.

This clonotype qualifies as medium-sized. The chain joins TRBV12-3 or TRBV12-4 to TRBJ2-3, with 9 positions matching TRBD2. This CDR3 is 16 amino acids long. J was trimmed by 2 bases and V by 5 bases; bases with no gene match: 8. The CDR3 DNA sequence: TGTGCCAGCAGTCCAAAGACTAGCGGCAACACAGATACGCAGTATTTT. Translated: CASSPKTSGNTDTQYF.

This clonotype was seen ten or more times. This CDR3 is CATEGDKETQYF. As DNA, the CDR3 is TGTGCCACCGAGGGGGACAAAGAGACCCAGTACTTC. The chain links TRBV28 to TRBJ2-5; D might be TRBD1 (6 bases). Germline CDR1 is MDHEN and CDR2 is SYDVKM. CDR3 length equals 12 residues. The V and J ends lost 10 bases and 3 bases respectively, with 12 bases between them.

For this clonotype: This likely traces to a read error, being one base from a far larger clone. This chain links TRBV11-3 with TRBJ2-7, with 7 bases matching TRBD2. The CDR3 is made up of 16 amino acids. CDR1 is SGHNT and CDR2 is YENEEA in the germline V gene. Losses at the gene ends were 5 bases for V and 10 bases for J; bases not matched to a gene: 20. Here the CDR3 reads CASSKDGNLGGDTQYF. The CDR3 DNA sequence: TGTGCCAGCAGCAAAGATGGGAATCTGGGAGGGGATACCCAGTACTTC.

This clonotype is medium-sized by share. The chain recombines TRBV6-4 with TRBJ2-3; TRBD1 agrees at 8 bases. The length of the CDR3 is 15 residues. With V trimmed by 6 bases and J by 2 bases, 7 bases remained unmatched. Germline-derived CDR1 and CDR2 are MRHNA and SNTAGT. CDR3 nucleotides: TGTGCCAGCAGAAAGGGGACAGGACCCACAGATACGCAGTATTTT. Translated, it gives CASRKGTGPTDTQYF.

In its sample, this clonotype was seen many times. V is TRBV29-1 and J is TRBJ2-1, with D perhaps matching TRBD2 (6 bases). Deletions cut 5 bases from V and 2 bases from J, with 16 bases between. Germline loops: CDR1 SQVTM, CDR2 ANQGSEA. CDR3 length: 15 amino acids. CDR3 amino acids: CSVLRGRAAYNEQFF. In DNA form, the CDR3 reads TGCAGCGTTCTGCGGGGAAGGGCGGCCTACAATGAGCAGTTCTTC.

By sample share, this clonotype is medium-sized. This sequence joins TRBV7-2 and TRBJ2-1; D gene ambiguous. Trimming cost V 0 bases and J 12 bases, with 12 bases left between them. This CDR3 region has 13 residues. Germline-derived CDR1 and CDR2 are SGHTA and FQGNSA. The CDR3 spells CASSLAPGGRQFF. Here the CDR3 DNA reads TGTGCCAGCAGCTTAGCGCCCGGTGGCCGGCAGTTCTTC.

This clonotype appeared once. The likely explanation is a read error, given a far larger clone one base away. The rearrangement joins TRBV7-9 to TRBJ2-7; D uncertain. Germline V gene lookup returns CDR1 SEHNR and CDR2 FQNEAQ (reference sequence). The CDR3 sequence is 11 residues long. With 6 bases removed from V and 5 bases from J, the gap between germline ends came to 8 bases. The chain's CDR3 is CASSCSHEQYF. CDR3 nucleotides: TGTGCCAGCAGTTGTAGTCACGAGCAGTACTTC.

The chain is built from TRBV7-9 and TRBJ1-5, with D perhaps matching TRBD1 (5 bases). CDR3 size: 15 residues. Trimming stripped 5 bases from V and 3 bases from J, with 14 bases between. CDR1 and CDR2 (germline): SEHNR, FQNEAQ (reference sequence). The chain's CDR3 is CASSTLTVFNQPQHF. For the CDR3, the DNA is TGTGCCAGCAGCACCTTGACAGTCTTCAATCAGCCCCAGCATTTT.